A selection of T cell receptor beta chains follows, all from one sample in a study of brain metastases from non-small cell lung cancer. Assay used: immunoSEQ multiplex PCR; TCRdb lists only in-frame clones, some missing. The sample records over 12,000 clones, over 75% being singletons. Sequencing was done on a sample of primary lung tumor tissue. The receptors originated from a donor at least 40 years old with non-small cell lung cancer. The CDR3 runs from the conserved cysteine through the conserved F or W.

v_call cdr3_aa
TRBV2 CASTGGIGANVLTF
TRBV21-1 CASSQSNQPQHF
TRBV12-5 CASGLGDRATYGYTF
TRBV19 CASSKGFEQYF
TRBV21-1 CASSKGDLGSRRNIQYF
TRBV11-3 CASSLRPRVVTGELFF
TRBV7-3 CASSPTAGSYNEQFF
TRBV12-5 CASGSYRGYGYTF
TRBV7-2 CASSFDKRVGNTIYF
TRBV4-3 CASSQFSTGVNSPLHF
TRBV6-2/TRBV6-3 CASSYLSPNEQFF
TRBV7-3 CASSLNKGAEAFF
TRBV6-2/TRBV6-3 CASSGRLYTGELFF
TRBV6-5 CASSYFRGNTEAFF
TRBV2 CASRQGATGELFF
TRBV5-1 CASSLGADNSNQPQHF
TRBV6-5 CASSFEGGTEAFF
TRBV19 CATNLGGPSSYNEQFF
TRBV10-1 CASSPGTRGGNEQFF
TRBV6-2/TRBV6-3 CASSPLRNTGELFF
TRBV3-1/TRBV3-2 CASSQGRGGTGNTIYF
TRBV29-1 CSVEGMPGQKNTGELFF
TRBV6-1 CASSEPGYTF
TRBV29-1 CSVEDIRTDYHRSYGYTF
TRBV7-2 CASSLDYLTTYEQYF
TRBV5-6 CASSLGAGGPYEQYF
TRBV6-5 CASSPRDEQFF
TRBV5-1 CASSPGQRTDTQYF
TRBV9 CASSPLALSSYNEQFF
TRBV24-1 CATENRGEQYF
TRBV30 CARQGANEQYF
TRBV7-6 CASSFGTGKETQYF
TRBV5-1 CASSLRNEQYF
TRBV19 CASRSLSGGNTGELFF
TRBV9 CASSKLRDRGNNEQFF
TRBV28 CASSLLEGDNTEAFF
TRBV27 CASSYDSSEANVLTF